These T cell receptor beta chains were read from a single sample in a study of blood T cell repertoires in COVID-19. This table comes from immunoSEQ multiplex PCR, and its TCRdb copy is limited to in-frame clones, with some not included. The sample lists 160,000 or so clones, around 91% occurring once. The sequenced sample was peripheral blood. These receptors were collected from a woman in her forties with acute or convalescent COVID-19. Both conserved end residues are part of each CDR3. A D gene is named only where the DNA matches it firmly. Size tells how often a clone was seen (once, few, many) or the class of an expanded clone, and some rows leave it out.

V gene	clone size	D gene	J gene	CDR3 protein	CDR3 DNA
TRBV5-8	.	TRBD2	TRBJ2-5	CASSFGGAVIKETQYF	TGTGCCAGCAGCTTCGGGGGGGCCGTCATCAAAGAGACCCAGTACTTC
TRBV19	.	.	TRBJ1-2	CASSAVSYGYTF	TGTGCCAGTAGCGCAGTCAGCTATGGCTACACCTTC
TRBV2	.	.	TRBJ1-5	CASSEGWTDNQPQHF	TGTGCCAGCAGTGAAGGGTGGACAGACAATCAGCCCCAGCATTTT
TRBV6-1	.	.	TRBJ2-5	CASSETISPETQYF	TGTGCCAGCAGTGAAACTATTTCTCCAGAGACCCAGTACTTC
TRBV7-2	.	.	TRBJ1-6	CASSLNLVVRENSPLHF	TGTGCCAGCAGCTTAAATCTGGTCGTCAGGGAAAATTCACCCCTCCACTTT
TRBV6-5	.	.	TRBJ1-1	CASSYSKIASLEAFF	TGTGCCAGCAGTTACTCGAAGATAGCGTCCCTTGAAGCTTTCTTT
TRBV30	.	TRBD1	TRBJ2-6	CAWSVLGGHGANVLTF	TGTGCCTGGAGTGTACTAGGGGGCCACGGGGCCAACGTCCTGACTTTC
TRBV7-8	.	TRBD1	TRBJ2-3	CASSPDRGHSTDTQYF	TGTGCCAGCAGCCCTGACAGGGGCCATAGCACAGATACGCAGTATTTT
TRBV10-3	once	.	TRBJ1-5	CAIRDLGDQPQHF	TGTGCCATCAGAGACCTAGGGGATCAGCCCCAGCATTTT
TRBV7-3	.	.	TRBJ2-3	CASSHGGSTDTQYF	TGTGCCAGCAGCCACGGCGGCTCTACAGATACGCAGTATTTT
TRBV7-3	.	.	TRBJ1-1	CASSLSDRKNTEAFF	TGTGCCAGCAGCCTCTCTGACAGGAAGAACACTGAAGCTTTCTTT
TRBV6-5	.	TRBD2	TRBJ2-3	CASSQKGLGIDTQYF	TGTGCCAGCAGTCAAAAGGGACTAGGGATCGATACGCAGTATTTT
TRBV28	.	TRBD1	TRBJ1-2	CASRTGAGYGYTF	TGTGCCAGCAGAACAGGGGCCGGGTATGGCTACACCTTC
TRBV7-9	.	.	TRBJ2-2	CASSIPPGKGRVNTGELFF	TGTGCCAGCAGCATCCCCCCCGGGAAGGGTCGGGTGAACACCGGGGAGCTGTTTTTT
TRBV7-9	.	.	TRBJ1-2	CASSLSTGSYTF	TGTGCCAGCAGCTTATCTACAGGGAGCTACACCTTC
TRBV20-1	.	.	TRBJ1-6	CSASGLYNSPLHF	TGCAGTGCTAGTGGACTATATAATTCACCCCTCCACTTT
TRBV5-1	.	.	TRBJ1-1	CASSHGTLNTEAFF	TGCGCCAGCAGCCACGGGACATTGAACACTGAAGCTTTCTTT
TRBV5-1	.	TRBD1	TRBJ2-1	CASSSRQGVRNEQFF	TGCGCCAGCAGCTCCCGACAGGGGGTGAGGAATGAGCAGTTCTTC
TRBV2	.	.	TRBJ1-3	CASSESRAGNTIYF	TGTGCCAGCAGTGAGTCCAGGGCTGGAAACACCATATATTTT
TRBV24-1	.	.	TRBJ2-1	CATSDLATYNEQFF	TGTGCCACCAGTGACCTAGCGACCTACAATGAGCAGTTCTTC
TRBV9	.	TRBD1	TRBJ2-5	CASSTSQGAETQYF	TGTGCCAGCAGCACATCACAGGGGGCAGAGACCCAGTACTTC
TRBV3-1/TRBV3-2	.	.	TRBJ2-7	CASSPTAYYEQYF	TGTGCCAGCAGTCCGACAGCCTACTACGAGCAGTACTTC
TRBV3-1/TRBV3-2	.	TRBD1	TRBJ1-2	CASSPGQGGGYTF	TGTGCCAGCAGCCCGGGACAGGGGGGAGGCTACACCTTC
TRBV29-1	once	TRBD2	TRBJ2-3	CSVEDRSSGRANTQYF	TGCAGCGTTGAAGATCGGTCTAGCGGGAGGGCAAATACGCAGTATTTT
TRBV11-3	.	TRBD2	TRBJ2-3	CASSLLLAEPTDTQYF	TGTGCCAGCAGCTTACTCCTAGCGGAGCCCACAGATACGCAGTATTTT
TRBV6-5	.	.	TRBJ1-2	CASSYSIDRTNYGYTF	TGTGCCAGCAGTTACTCGATAGACAGAACCAACTATGGCTACACCTTC
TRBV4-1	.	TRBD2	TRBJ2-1	CASSQDSGTTLSYNEQFF	TGCGCCAGCAGCCAAGATAGTGGGACTACCCTTTCCTACAATGAGCAGTTCTTC
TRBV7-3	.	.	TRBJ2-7	CASSLMPGSHEQYF	TGTGCCAGCAGCTTAATGCCGGGGAGCCACGAGCAGTACTTC
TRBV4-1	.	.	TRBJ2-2	CASSQDEQRNTGELFF	TGCGCCAGCAGCCAAGATGAGCAGCGCAACACCGGGGAGCTGTTTTTT
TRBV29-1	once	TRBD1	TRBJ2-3	CSTGTGWDTQYF	TGCAGCACCGGGACAGGTTGGGATACGCAGTATTTT
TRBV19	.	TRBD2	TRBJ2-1	CASSIGSLRTSGNNEQFF	TGTGCCAGTAGTATAGGCTCCTTAAGGACTAGCGGGAACAATGAGCAGTTCTTC
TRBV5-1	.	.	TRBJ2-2	CASSLGQSTGELFF	TGCGCCAGCAGCTTGGGACAGAGCACCGGGGAGCTGTTTTTT
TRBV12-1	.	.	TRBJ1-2	CASSHRDSPNYGYTF	TGTGCCAGCAGCCACCGGGACAGCCCTAACTATGGCTACACCTTC
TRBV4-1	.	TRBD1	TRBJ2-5	CASSAQGGRGETQYF	TGCGCCAGCAGCGCACAAGGTGGCAGGGGGGAGACCCAGTACTTC
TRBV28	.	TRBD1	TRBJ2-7	CASSFDRGYEQYF	TGTGCCAGCAGTTTCGACAGGGGCTACGAGCAGTACTTC
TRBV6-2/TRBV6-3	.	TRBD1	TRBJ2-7	CASSYRDRGSYEQYF	TGTGCCAGCAGTTACAGGGACAGGGGTTCGTACGAGCAGTACTTC
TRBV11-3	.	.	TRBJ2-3	CASSLPLSTDTQYF	TGTGCCAGCAGCTTACCCTTAAGCACAGATACGCAGTATTTT
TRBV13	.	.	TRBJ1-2	CASSKKTGLGYTF	TGTGCCAGCAGCAAAAAAACAGGCCTTGGCTACACCTTC
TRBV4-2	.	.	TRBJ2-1	CASTLIGGNEQFF	TGTGCCAGCACCCTGATCGGGGGTAATGAGCAGTTCTTC
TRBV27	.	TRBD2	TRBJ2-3	CASSSLAGGPGDTQYF	TGTGCCAGCAGTTCACTAGCGGGAGGGCCGGGTGATACGCAGTATTTT
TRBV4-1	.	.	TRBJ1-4	CASSFREGGEKLFF	TGCGCCAGCAGCTTCAGGGAAGGGGGTGAAAAACTGTTTTTT
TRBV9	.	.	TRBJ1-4	CASSPFLSASEKLFF	TGTGCCAGCAGCCCCTTCTTGAGCGCAAGTGAAAAACTGTTTTTT
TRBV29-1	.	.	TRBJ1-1	CSAPTANTEAFF	TGCAGCGCCCCGACAGCTAACACTGAAGCTTTCTTT